Following are 19 T cell receptor beta chains from one sample sequenced in a study of T-cell reconstitution after alpha-beta-depleted transplantation in children. Unique molecular identifiers were used to barcode this TCRbeta library. TCRdb reprocessed the PCR reads with MiXCR, giving one entry per CDR3 protein. The sample lists about 500,000 distinct CDR3 sequences, 30% to 35% occurring once. The specimen was PBMCs from the stem cell graft donor, collected from the stem cell graft. The receptors originated from a human donor who donated a stem cell graft to a child with aplastic anemia.

CDR3 coding DNA: TGTGCCAGCAGCGTAAGCTTATCCGGGGAGCTGTTTTTT. Protein: CASSVSLSGELFF. The chain couples TRBV7-7 to TRBJ2-2; D unclear. Trimming stripped 5 bases from V and 6 bases from J, with 10 bases between. Per germline, CDR1 SSHAT and CDR2 FNYEAQ (reference sequence). The CDR3 is 13 amino acids.

This rearrangement joins TRBV20-1 to TRBJ1-5; TRBD1 is a possible D gene (6 bases). Germline V gene sequence: CDR1 DFQATT, CDR2 SNEGSKA (reference sequence). The CDR3 consists of 13 residues. V gave up 4 bases and J gave up 5 bases, with 12 bases separating them. The CDR3 DNA reads TGCAGTGCTACCGGGACACCCTATCAGCCCCAGCATTTT. Amino acids: CSATGTPYQPQHF.

This clonotype was seen only once. This chain connects TRBV27 to TRBJ2-1; 8 nucleotides line up with TRBD2. The junction had 8 bases not matched to a gene; V was cut back by 4 bases and J by 6 bases. The germline CDR1 and CDR2 sequences are MNHEY and SMNVEV (reference sequence). The CDR3 runs to 15 residues. The DNA for the CDR3 is TGTGCCAGCAGTTCGGGGGGGCCAGGAGGCAATGAGCAGTTCTTC. As protein: CASSSGGPGGNEQFF.

The chain carries TRBV29-1 and TRBJ2-5; D tentatively reads TRBD1 or TRBD2 (5 bases each). This CDR3 region has 12 residues. Germline V gene lookup returns CDR1 SQVTM and CDR2 ANQGSEA. The germline V and J ends were trimmed by 0 bases and 6 bases, with 8 bases remaining between them. The chain's CDR3 is CSVEDGGQTQYF. The CDR3 bases are TGCAGCGTTGAAGATGGGGGACAGACCCAGTACTTC.

This clonotype has just a few counts. The rearrangement links TRBV20-1 to TRBJ1-3; D is unresolved. Germline CDR1 DFQATT, CDR2 SNEGSKA (reference sequence). The V and J ends lost 2 bases and 4 bases respectively, with 12 bases between them. This CDR3 region has 14 residues. The CDR3 DNA is TGCAGTGCTAGAAACCCGGTTATCGGAAACACCATATATTTT. It specifies CSARNPVIGNTIYF.

Here the CDR3 DNA reads TGCGCCAGCAGCTCCTCCGGGACTGAAAGATACAATGAGCAGTTCTTC. This codes for CASSSSGTERYNEQFF. The genes are TRBV5-1 and TRBJ2-1; maybe TRBD2 (6 bases). CDR1 and CDR2 (germline): SGHRS, YFSETQ. The V end was cut by 3 bases, the J end by 4 bases, with 17 bases between. The CDR3 runs 16 residues.

A few counts support this clonotype. This sequence joins TRBV2 and TRBJ2-1, with TRBD2 identical over 9 bases. Trimming cost V 8 bases and J 4 bases; bases outside gene matches: 6. CDR3 length: 14 residues. Germline CDR1 reads SNHLY; CDR2 reads FYNNEI. For the CDR3, the DNA is TGTGCCAGCGATTCACTAGCGGGTTACAATGAGCAGTTCTTC. It codes for CASDSLAGYNEQFF.

The rearrangement uses TRBV7-9 and TRBJ2-3, with 7 bases that match TRBD2. The CDR3 totals 17 residues. The germline V gene has CDR1 SEHNR and CDR2 FQNEAQ (reference sequence). V was pared by 2 bases and J by 3 bases, with 11 bases of the junction left unmatched. The CDR3 loop is CASSLKWTRNQTDTQYF. The CDR3, as DNA: TGTGCCAGCAGCTTAAAGTGGACTAGAAACCAGACAGATACGCAGTATTTT.

J is TRBJ1-1 and V is TRBV6-2 or TRBV6-3; a weak D match, TRBD1 (5 bases). The CDR3 is 16 amino acids. The ends were cut back, 5 bases at V and 0 bases at J, with 16 bases in the middle. Germline assignment: CDR1 MNHEY and CDR2 SVGEGT. CDR3 in amino acids: CASSRPTEKMNTEAFF. The CDR3 nucleotides are TGTGCCAGCAGTCGCCCGACAGAAAAGATGAACACTGAAGCTTTCTTT.

V is TRBV11-1 and J is TRBJ2-3, with 9 nucleotides matching TRBD2. This CDR3 is built from 19 residues. V was clipped by 6 bases and J by 6 bases; unmatched bases: 22. Germline loops: CDR1 SGHAT, CDR2 FQDESV (reference sequence). CDR3 coding DNA: TGTGCCAGCAGTTTTGTCTCTGGGGCTAGCGGGATGTTCGTGGATACGCAGTATTTT. This codes for CASSFVSGASGMFVDTQYF.

V and J are TRBV15 and TRBJ1-1, with 9 bases identical to TRBD1. The CDR3 has 16 amino acids. The V gene's germline CDR1 is LNHNV and CDR2 YYDKDF (reference sequence). Germline trimming cut 4 bases from V and 5 bases from J; bases unmatched to any gene: 11. The CDR3 loop is CATSKPPGQGGTEAFF. CDR3 coding DNA: TGTGCCACCAGCAAACCCCCGGGACAGGGTGGTACTGAAGCTTTCTTT.

This clonotype was seen just once. The chain recombines TRBV12-3 or TRBV12-4 with TRBJ1-2; TRBD1 matches at 8 bases. With 6 bases clipped from V and 8 bases from J, the junction kept 11 bases outside the gene matches. The CDR3 runs 14 residues. CDR3 loop: CASRRGQGSGGYTF. The CDR3, as DNA: TGTGCCAGCAGACGAGGACAGGGATCGGGGGGCTACACCTTC.

This chain links TRBV24-1 with TRBJ2-1; 7 bases are a match to TRBD1. With 1 base clipped from V and 0 bases from J, the junction kept 5 bases outside the gene matches. Germline V gives CDR1 KGHDR, CDR2 SFDVKD. This CDR3 is 17 amino acids long. The CDR3 nucleotides are TGTGCCACCAGTGATTTAGGGGGCGCGGGCTCCTACAATGAGCAGTTCTTC. This gives the protein CATSDLGGAGSYNEQFF.

V is TRBV5-5 and J is TRBJ2-7; 12 nucleotides align to TRBD1. Germline V gene sequence: CDR1 SGHKS, CDR2 YYEKEE (reference sequence). Trimming at V came to 1 base and at J to 4 bases, leaving 6 bases not matched to a gene. The CDR3 consists of 16 residues. CDR3 DNA: TGTGCCAGCAGCTTGTCTGGGACAGGGGGCGGTTACGAGCAGTACTTC. This gives the protein CASSLSGTGGGYEQYF.

This clonotype was detected many times. The gene calls are TRBV29-1 and TRBJ2-3; TRBD1 matches 9 bases. There are 12 residues in the CDR3. The J segment lost 9 bases and the V segment lost 1 base, leaving 2 bases of the junction unmatched. Germline values: CDR1 SQVTM, CDR2 ANQGSEA. The CDR3 region has the DNA TGCAGCGTTGAAGGGACAGGGGAAACGCAGTATTTT. As protein: CSVEGTGETQYF.

This clonotype came up many times. The chain has TRBV29-1 and TRBJ2-6; D unresolved. The CDR3 runs 12 residues. Germline V gene data show CDR1 as SQVTM and CDR2 as ANQGSEA. V lost 6 bases to trimming and J lost 0 bases, with 3 bases between them. CDR3 amino acids: CSVDSGANVLTF. The CDR3 DNA is TGCAGCGTGGACTCTGGGGCCAACGTCCTGACTTTC. The whole variable domain, filled in from reference TRBV29-1 and TRBJ2-6, reads SAVISQKPSRDICQRGTSLTIQCQVDSQVTMMFWYRQQPGQSLTLIATANQGSEATYESGFVIDKFPISRPNLTFSTLTVSNMSPEDSSIYLCSVDSGANVLTFGAGSRLTVL.

The chain has TRBV5-5 and TRBJ1-6; 7 positions agree with TRBD1. Trimming at V came to 1 base and at J to 0 bases, leaving 4 bases not matched to a gene. Germline V CDR1 and CDR2: SGHKS, YYEKEE (reference sequence). The CDR3 consists of 17 residues. The CDR3 DNA sequence: TGTGCCAGCAGCTTGTTACAGGGGAGCTCCTATAATTCACCCCTCCACTTT. Amino acids: CASSLLQGSSYNSPLHF.

V gene TRBV4-1 combines with J gene TRBJ2-5, with a weak D call TRBD1 (6 bases). Trimming took off 0 bases at V and 4 bases at J, with 12 bases between the two ends. This CDR3 has 15 amino acids. Per germline, CDR1 MGHRA and CDR2 YSYEKL. The DNA of the CDR3 is TGCGCCAGCAGCCAAGATCCAGGGGCGGGAGAGACCCAGTACTTC. Translated, it gives CASSQDPGAGETQYF.

J is TRBJ2-1 and V is TRBV27; 10 bases are a match to TRBD1. Germline CDR1 is MNHEY and CDR2 is SMNVEV (reference sequence). This CDR3 is built from 16 residues. Losses at the gene ends were 5 bases for V and 7 bases for J; bases not matched to a gene: 11. The CDR3 reads CASSASRTGGGNEQFF. CDR3 DNA: TGTGCCAGCAGTGCCTCAAGGACAGGGGGTGGAAATGAGCAGTTCTTC.